A selection of T cell receptor beta chains follows, all from one sample in a study of T cell responses to AZD1222 COVID-19 vaccine. Sequencing used immunoSEQ multiplex PCR; TCRdb keeps in-frame clones, though not all of them. Of approximately 35,000 clones detected, approximately 84% appear once; the ten largest clones hold roughly 11%. The sample here was peripheral blood, taken 28 days after the second AZD1222 dose. The receptors come from an adult who received the AZD1222 COVID-19 vaccine. Each CDR3 is given with its conserved first and last residue. D genes are given only for firm matches. Clone size appears in some rows only: once, few, many, or a class for an expanded clone.

TRBV2,TRBJ1-4,-,-,TGTGCCAGCAGCGGGGGACAAGGGGTTGTGGAAAAACTGTTTTTT,CASSGGQGVVEKLFF
TRBV6-6,TRBJ2-7,TRBD1,-,TGTGCCAGCAGTTACTCGGGGACAGGGAGCTTCTACGAGCAGTACTTC,CASSYSGTGSFYEQYF
TRBV3-1/TRBV3-2,TRBJ1-5,TRBD1,-,TGTGCCAGCAGCCAAGTAACAGGGGGAAATCAGCCCCAGCATTTT,CASSQVTGGNQPQHF
TRBV2,TRBJ1-5,-,-,TGTGCCAGCTCCCCTAATTATAGCAATCAGCCCCAGCATTTT,CASSPNYSNQPQHF
TRBV3-1/TRBV3-2,TRBJ1-5,-,-,TGTGCCAGCAGCCTGGGGATCAGAGATCAGCCCCAGCATTTT,CASSLGIRDQPQHF
TRBV5-4,TRBJ2-2,-,-,TGTGCCAGCAGCTTGGGAGGGCGCGGGTACACCGGGGAGCTGTTTTTT,CASSLGGRGYTGELFF
TRBV6-5,TRBJ1-6,-,-,TGTGCCAGCGCAGGGACTGGGTTTAATTCACCCCTCCACTTT,CASAGTGFNSPLHF
TRBV2,TRBJ2-5,TRBD2,few,TGTGCCAGCAGTGACCAGGGACTAGCGGGAGTAGAGACCCAGTACTTC,CASSDQGLAGVETQYF
TRBV30,TRBJ2-3,-,-,TGTGCCTGGAGCGAATTAAGGGATACGCAGTATTTT,CAWSELRDTQYF
TRBV6-5,TRBJ2-6,-,-,TGTGCCAGCAGAGTACCTGGGGCCAACGTCCTGACTTTC,CASRVPGANVLTF
TRBV10-2,TRBJ1-3,TRBD1,-,TGCGCCAGCAGACCGGGACAGGGTAGAAACACCATATATTTT,CASRPGQGRNTIYF
TRBV28,TRBJ1-2,TRBD1,once,TGTGCCAGCAGCCCTCGGACAGGGAACTATGGCTACACCTTC,CASSPRTGNYGYTF
TRBV11-2,TRBJ1-1,TRBD1,-,TGTGCCAGCAGCTCCGGCAGGGGGCTGGGTGAAGCTTTCTTT,CASSSGRGLGEAFF
TRBV5-1,TRBJ2-7,TRBD2,few,TGCGCCAGCAGCCCTAGCGGGAGTAACTACGAGCAGTACTTC,CASSPSGSNYEQYF
TRBV21-1,TRBJ2-7,-,-,TGTGCCAGCAGCAAAGCGCTCAAGGACAGGGGGATGGAGCAGTACTTC,CASSKALKDRGMEQYF
TRBV10-2,TRBJ1-3,-,-,TGCGCCTCTACGGAGGAGACCGGGACTGCCTCTGGAAACACCATATATTTT,CASTEETGTASGNTIYF
TRBV7-9,TRBJ2-1,TRBD2,once,TGTGCCAGCAGCTTAGCCGCTAGCGGGGGATACAATGAGCAGTTCTTC,CASSLAASGGYNEQFF
TRBV6-5,TRBJ1-2,-,once,TGTGCCAGCAGTTACTCGCGGGGCAGGCTACTGTATGGCTACACCTTC,CASSYSRGRLLYGYTF
TRBV30,TRBJ1-2,-,-,TGTGCCTGGACCTCAGGACAGTTCCGTGGCTACACCTTC,CAWTSGQFRGYTF
TRBV27,TRBJ1-5,-,-,TGTGCCAGCAGTTTAGTCATGAGCAATCAGCCCCAGCATTTT,CASSLVMSNQPQHF
TRBV19,TRBJ1-5,-,-,TGTGCCATTGGAGAGGTGAACCAGCCCCAGCATTTT,CAIGEVNQPQHF
TRBV7-3,TRBJ2-5,TRBD2,-,TGTGCCAGCAGCTTTCGGGGACTAGCGGGAGGTGGGGAGACCCAGTACTTC,CASSFRGLAGGGETQYF
TRBV29-1,TRBJ2-7,-,-,TGCAGCGTTGAAGGGGGGAACGAGCAGTACTTC,CSVEGGNEQYF
TRBV6-6,TRBJ1-6,-,-,TGTGCCAGTTCACTCCTTCCTCAAAATAATTCACCCCTCCACTTT,CASSLLPQNNSPLHF
TRBV5-5,TRBJ2-3,TRBD2,-,TGTGCCAGCAGCTACCGGACTAGCGGGAGCTCAGATACGCAGTATTTT,CASSYRTSGSSDTQYF
TRBV5-5,TRBJ2-5,-,-,TGTGCCAGCAGCTTAACCGGGACAAGCCAACAAGAGACCCAGTACTTC,CASSLTGTSQQETQYF
TRBV3-1/TRBV3-2,TRBJ2-7,-,-,TGTGCCAGCAGCCAAGAGCTAACAAACCCCCGAGGCGAGCAGTACTTC,CASSQELTNPRGEQYF
TRBV6-5,TRBJ2-5,-,-,TGTGCCAGCAGTCCCCGGACAGATCAAGAGACCCAGTACTTC,CASSPRTDQETQYF
TRBV7-6,TRBJ1-5,-,-,TGTGCCAGCAGCTCACAGGAAGGCAATCAGCCCCAGCATTTT,CASSSQEGNQPQHF
TRBV4-1,TRBJ2-5,-,-,TGCGCCAGCAGCTCGCCAGGGCGTCCGAGGGAGACCCAGTACTTC,CASSSPGRPRETQYF
TRBV5-8,TRBJ2-7,-,-,TGTGCCAGCAGCAAACAGAGCTCCTACGAGCAGTACTTC,CASSKQSSYEQYF
TRBV5-1,TRBJ2-3,-,-,TGCGCCAGCAGCTTGGGGGGGCCCCGAGATACGCAGTATTTT,CASSLGGPRDTQYF
TRBV19,TRBJ2-1,TRBD2,-,TGTGCCAGTAGTATCGTAGCGGGAGGGCCATTCGTCCACAATGAGCAGTTCTTC,CASSIVAGGPFVHNEQFF
TRBV20-1,TRBJ2-7,-,-,TGCAGTGCTAGTTCCCAGGTCTCCTACGAGCAGTACTTC,CSASSQVSYEQYF
TRBV6-2/TRBV6-3,TRBJ2-6,-,-,TGTGCCAGCAGTTCTCCGGGACTGAGCTCTGGGGCCAACGTCCTGACTTTC,CASSSPGLSSGANVLTF
TRBV5-6,TRBJ1-5,TRBD1,-,TGTGCCAGCAGCATGAGACAGGGGGGTAATCAGCCCCAGCATTTT,CASSMRQGGNQPQHF
TRBV4-1,TRBJ2-3,TRBD2,few,TGCGCCAGCAGCCGCGGGGCGGGGGTGGGCACAGATACGCAGTATTTT,CASSRGAGVGTDTQYF
TRBV3-1/TRBV3-2,TRBJ1-6,-,-,TGTGCCAGCAGCACGGACCGGGACCCCCTCCACTTT,CASSTDRDPLHF
TRBV6-5,TRBJ1-3,-,-,TGTGCCAGCATTGGCAGCTCTGGAAACACCATATATTTT,CASIGSSGNTIYF
TRBV29-1,TRBJ2-7,TRBD1,-,TGCAGCGTGACCGGGACAGGGGGGGACGAGCAGTACTTC,CSVTGTGGDEQYF
TRBV15,TRBJ2-1,-,-,TGTGCCACCAGCAGAGAGCTGTTCAGGTCTATGGATGAGCAGTTCTTC,CATSRELFRSMDEQFF
TRBV2,TRBJ2-7,TRBD1,few,TGTGCCAGCAGTGAATATTCCCCGACAGGGGTCTCCTACGAGCAGTACTTC,CASSEYSPTGVSYEQYF
TRBV4-2,TRBJ2-5,TRBD1,once,TGTGCCAGCAGCCAAGGACAGGGGATGGAGACCCAGTACTTC,CASSQGQGMETQYF
TRBV6-1,TRBJ1-5,-,few,TGTGCCAGCAGTGAAAGGGGGGAGAGTCAGCCCCAGCATTTT,CASSERGESQPQHF
TRBV18,TRBJ2-1,-,once,TGTGCCAGCTCACGTGAGAACAGGTCCTTAGGGGCCTACAATGAGCAGTTCTTC,CASSRENRSLGAYNEQFF
TRBV15,TRBJ1-5,-,-,TGTGCCACCAGCAGAGGGGGCGGGAAGGAGACCCAGCATTTT,CATSRGGGKETQHF
TRBV6-5,TRBJ2-1,TRBD2,few,TGTGCCAGCAGTTCGGCGGGAGGGCCAAATGAGCAGTTCTTC,CASSSAGGPNEQFF
TRBV27,TRBJ2-7,TRBD1,-,TGTGCCAGCAGCCAGGACAGGGCTTTCTACGAGCAGTACTTC,CASSQDRAFYEQYF
TRBV5-6,TRBJ2-7,TRBD2,-,TGTGCCAGCAGCTTGGGACTAGCGGGTCTCGAGCAGTACTTC,CASSLGLAGLEQYF
TRBV5-1,TRBJ2-3,-,-,TGCGCCAGCAGCTGGCCTTCAGATACGCAGTATTTT,CASSWPSDTQYF